The 10 T cell receptor beta chains in this list originate from one sample, sequenced in a study of T cell repertoires in ileal Crohn's disease. This table comes from immunoSEQ multiplex PCR, and its TCRdb copy is limited to in-frame clones, with some not included. The table lists about 500 clones, 80% to 85% of them singletons. The sequencing input was ileal tissue. These receptors all stem from an adult with Crohn's disease.

V gene TRBV28 combines with J gene TRBJ2-1; TRBD2 might be the D (6 bases). Germline values: CDR1 MDHEN, CDR2 SYDVKM. This CDR3 region has 13 residues. The V gene lost 1 base and the J gene lost 10 bases, with 11 bases spanning the gap. In DNA, the CDR3 is TGTGCCAGCAGTTTATTGCGGGATAGCGAGCAGTTCTTC. Translated, it gives CASSLLRDSEQFF.

Of note for this clone: A read error may account for a junction end that differs from germline. The chain couples TRBV4-2 to TRBJ1-3; TRBD1 aligns across 7 bases. Germline V gene sequence: CDR1 LGHNA, CDR2 YNFKEQ. This CDR3 region has 16 residues. The CDR3 DNA reads as TGTGCCAGCAGCCAGGAACCAGGGGCAGGGGGAACCACCATATATTTT. It specifies CASSQEPGAGGTTIYF.

This chain uses TRBV7-6 with TRBJ1-1; D may be TRBD1 (5 bases). Looked up from germline, CDR1 is SGHVS and CDR2 is FNYEAQ. The ends were cut back, 1 base at V and 11 bases at J, with 17 bases in the middle. This CDR3 region has 14 residues. The CDR3 nucleotides are TGTGCCAGCAGCTTAGGCTCGCTGGGGGGGGAGGCTTTCTTT. Amino acid sequence: CASSLGSLGGEAFF.

The chain combines TRBV6-5 with TRBJ1-2; TRBD1 might be the D (5 bases). The germline V gene encodes CDR1 MNHEY and CDR2 SVGAGI. V lost 2 bases, J lost 4 bases, and 14 bases lay in between. CDR3 length: 15 residues. Here the CDR3 DNA reads TGTGCCAGCAGTTACCTCCCCGGACACCTCTATGGCTACACCTTC. It translates to CASSYLPGHLYGYTF.

This chain uses TRBV9 with TRBJ2-1; 7 bases are a match to TRBD1. The CDR3 length is 11 residues. Germline V gene lookup returns CDR1 SGDLS and CDR2 YYNGEE. Germline trimming cut 2 bases from V and 12 bases from J; bases unmatched to any gene: 2. The CDR3: CASSVGTVQFF. The CDR3 DNA sequence: TGTGCCAGCAGCGTGGGGACAGTGCAGTTCTTC. Full variable domain (rest looked up from reference TRBV9 and TRBJ2-1): DSGVTQTPKHLITATGQRVTLRCSPRSGDLSVYWYQQSLDQGLQFLIQYYNGEERAKGNILERFSAQQFPDLHSELNLSSLELGDSALYFCASSVGTVQFFGPGTRLTVL.

This rearrangement joins TRBV14 to TRBJ1-4, with D tentatively TRBD1 (5 bases). The CDR3 contains 14 residues. Germline CDR1 and CDR2: SGHDN and FVKESK. V lost 4 bases to trimming and J lost 5 bases, with 11 bases between them. DNA for the CDR3: TGTGCCAGCAGCCCGGGACTTTGGAATGAAAAACTGTTTTTT. Its protein is CASSPGLWNEKLFF.

This clone has only a few counts. The chain links TRBV6-1 to TRBJ1-6; D call uncertain. CDR1 is MNHNS and CDR2 is SASEGT in the germline V gene. The CDR3 covers 15 residues. V dropped 6 bases and J dropped 9 bases, with 18 bases sitting between them. The CDR3 sequence: CASRSVGGGFSPLHF. CDR3 DNA sequence: TGTGCCAGCAGGAGTGTGGGAGGCGGTTTTTCACCCCTCCACTTT.

The chain is built from TRBV28 and TRBJ1-1, with D uncertain. This CDR3 spans 17 amino acids. The V and J ends lost 1 base and 1 base respectively, with 16 bases between them. Germline V gene data show CDR1 as MDHEN and CDR2 as SYDVKM. CDR3: CASSLSASGGRNTEAFF. Written as DNA, the CDR3 is TGTGCCAGCAGTTTATCGGCCAGTGGAGGGCGGAACACTGAAGCTTTCTTT.

The chain joins TRBV4-2 to TRBJ1-3, with D perhaps matching TRBD1 (6 bases). This CDR3 has 16 amino acids. Trimming took off 3 bases at V and 4 bases at J, with 16 bases between the two ends. CDR1 and CDR2 (germline): LGHNA, YNFKEQ. The CDR3 spells CASSQEPGAGGNTIYF. CDR3 DNA sequence: TGTGCCAGCAGCCAGGAACCAGGGGCAGGGGGAAACACCATATATTTT.

V gene TRBV5-4 combines with J gene TRBJ2-3; unclear D gene. CDR1 and CDR2 from the germline V gene are SGHNT and YYREEE (reference sequence). This CDR3 contains 15 residues. Trimming shortened V by 0 bases and J by 2 bases, and 10 bases separated the two germline ends. The CDR3 nucleotides read TGTGCCAGCAGCTTGGGAGATCTTCTCACAGATACGCAGTATTTT. Its translation: CASSLGDLLTDTQYF.